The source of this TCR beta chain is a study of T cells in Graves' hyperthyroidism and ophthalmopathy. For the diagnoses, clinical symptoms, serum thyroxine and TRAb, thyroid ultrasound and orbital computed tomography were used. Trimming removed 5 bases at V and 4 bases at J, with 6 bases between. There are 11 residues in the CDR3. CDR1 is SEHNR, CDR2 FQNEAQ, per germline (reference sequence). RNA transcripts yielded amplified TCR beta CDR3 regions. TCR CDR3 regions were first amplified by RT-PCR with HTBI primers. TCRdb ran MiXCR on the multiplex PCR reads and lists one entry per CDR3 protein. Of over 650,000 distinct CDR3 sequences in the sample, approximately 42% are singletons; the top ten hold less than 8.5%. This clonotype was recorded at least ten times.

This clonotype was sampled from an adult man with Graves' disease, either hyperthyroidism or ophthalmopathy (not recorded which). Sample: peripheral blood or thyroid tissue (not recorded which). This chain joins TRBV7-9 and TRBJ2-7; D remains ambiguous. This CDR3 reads CASSPQYEQYF. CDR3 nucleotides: TGTGCCAGCAGCCCCCAATACGAGCAGTACTTC.